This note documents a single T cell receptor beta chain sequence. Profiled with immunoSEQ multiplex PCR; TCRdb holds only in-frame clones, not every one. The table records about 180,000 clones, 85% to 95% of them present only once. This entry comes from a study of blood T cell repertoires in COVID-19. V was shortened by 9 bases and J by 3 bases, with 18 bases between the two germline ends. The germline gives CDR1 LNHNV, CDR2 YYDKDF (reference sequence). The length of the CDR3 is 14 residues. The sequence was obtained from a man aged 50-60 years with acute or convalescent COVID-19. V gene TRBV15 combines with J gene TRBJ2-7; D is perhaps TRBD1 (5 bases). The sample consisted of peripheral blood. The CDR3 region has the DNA TGTGCCACTGCCCAAGGTAGGGGCGGCTACGAGCAGTACTTC. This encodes CATAQGRGGYEQYF.